This is a list of T cell receptor beta chains from one sample in a study of T cells after yellow fever vaccination. TCRdb reprocessed the 5' RACE reads with MiXCR, giving one entry per CDR3 protein. The table shows roughly 400,000 distinct CDR3 sequences, with around 19% occurring only once. Here the sequenced sample was PBMCs, taken before the yellow fever booster vaccination. All receptors derive from a man aged 18-30 years who received the YFV17D yellow fever vaccine. CDR3s include the opening cysteine and the closing phenylalanine or tryptophan. Fields, in order: clone size, J gene, V gene, D gene, CDR3 protein, CDR3 DNA. A D gene is named only where the DNA matches it firmly. A row's size may be missing; if present it is once, few, many or a size class.

few,TRBJ2-5,TRBV7-9,TRBD1,CASSSLPGQSQETQYF,TGTGCCAGCAGCTCCCTGCCGGGACAGAGCCAAGAGACCCAGTACTTC
-,TRBJ2-6,TRBV6-5,-,CASSRQPFEFSGANVLTF,TGTGCCAGCAGTCGACAGCCATTTGAATTCTCTGGGGCCAACGTCCTGACTTTC
-,TRBJ2-5,TRBV11-1,-,CASSPGPSRPETQYF,TGTGCCAGCAGCCCCGGGCCCTCACGACCGGAGACCCAGTACTTC
many,TRBJ2-1,TRBV10-3,-,CAITEGSDSLNEQFF,TGTGCCATCACCGAGGGGTCGGACTCTCTCAATGAGCAGTTCTTC
-,TRBJ2-4,TRBV7-9,-,CASSIQGKNIQYF,TGTGCCAGCAGTATCCAGGGGAAAAACATTCAGTACTTC
few,TRBJ1-5,TRBV5-5,-,CASSLAGPVGNQPQHF,TGTGCCAGCAGCTTGGCAGGGCCCGTTGGCAATCAGCCCCAGCATTTT
-,TRBJ1-5,TRBV7-8,TRBD1,CASSLTRGESNQPQHF,TGTGCCAGCAGCTTAACCAGGGGGGAGTCCAATCAGCCCCAGCATTTT
few,TRBJ2-4,TRBV18,-,CASSPTGGPLAKNIQYF,TGTGCCAGCTCACCTACCGGGGGCCCCTTAGCCAAAAACATTCAGTACTTC
-,TRBJ2-6,TRBV6-5,-,CASSPQGYSGANVLTF,TGTGCCAGCAGTCCCCAGGGGTACTCTGGGGCCAACGTCCTGACTTTC
-,TRBJ2-3,TRBV10-3,-,CAIRSGDTQYF,TGTGCCATCAGGAGCGGGGATACGCAGTATTTT
few,TRBJ1-1,TRBV5-5,-,CASSSPGPRRRGEAFF,TGTGCCAGCAGCTCACCCGGGCCTCGGAGGCGCGGTGAAGCTTTCTTT
once,TRBJ1-4,TRBV7-4,-,CASSLGGDRSKPTNEKLFF,TGTGCCAGCAGCTTAGGGGGGGACCGGTCAAAACCAACTAATGAAAAACTGTTTTTT
-,TRBJ1-2,TRBV18,-,CASSPTVMSRNYGYTF,TGTGCCAGCTCGCCCACCGTGATGAGCCGTAACTATGGCTACACCTTC
-,TRBJ1-1,TRBV7-2,-,CASSLAMVAEAFF,TGTGCCAGCAGCTTAGCGATGGTCGCTGAAGCTTTCTTT
many,TRBJ1-1,TRBV7-2,TRBD1,CASSVPGQYTEAFF,TGTGCCAGCAGCGTACCGGGACAGTACACTGAAGCTTTCTTT
-,TRBJ1-2,TRBV20-1,-,CSASHGSGSYGYTF,TGCAGTGCTAGTCATGGTTCCGGGTCCTATGGCTACACCTTC